Presented here are 2 T cell receptor beta chains from one specimen sequenced in a study of blood T cell repertoires in COVID-19. Data came from immunoSEQ multiplex PCR; TCRdb stores just in-frame clones and leaves some out. Counted here are 130,000 to 150,000 clones, about 89% occurring once; the ten biggest clones make up approximately 10%. Sequencing used PBMCs or T cells enriched from blood (not recorded which). The receptors shown here come from a man aged 60 to 69 who had recovered from COVID-19.

The chain recombines TRBV6-5 with TRBJ2-5; D ambiguous. Germline-derived CDR1 and CDR2 are MNHEY and SVGAGI. There are 15 residues in the CDR3. Trimming cost V 0 bases and J 4 bases, with 12 bases left between them. CDR3 nucleotide sequence: TGTGCCAGCAGTTACTCCCCGCGGTCCACAGAGACCCAGTACTTC. Its translation is CASSYSPRSTETQYF.

This chain links TRBV6-5 with TRBJ2-7, with D maybe TRBD2 (7 bases). The germline V gene encodes CDR1 MNHEY and CDR2 SVGAGI. V lost 3 bases, J lost 6 bases, and 18 bases lay in between. The CDR3 loop spans 15 amino acids. For the CDR3, the DNA is TGTGCCAGCAGTTATGGTCCGGGGGGCCGGGGCGAGCAGTACTTC. This codes for CASSYGPGGRGEQYF.